The rows below give T cell receptor beta chains drawn from one sample of a study of OX40 agonist ivuxolimab in advanced cancers. Profiling relied on immunoSEQ multiplex PCR, and the TCRdb table lists in-frame clones only, not all of them. The sample records over 45,000 clones, around 85% being singletons. The specimen comprised CD4+ or CD8+ T cells sorted from blood, sampled in a trial of the OX40 agonist ivuxolimab. These receptors were obtained from an adult with an advanced solid tumor such as melanoma, head and neck, liver or kidney cancer. The CDR3 runs from the conserved cysteine through the conserved F or W. A D gene is named only where the DNA matches it firmly. Size values are once, few and many counts, or a class for expanded clones, and some rows have none.

clone_size	j_call	d_call	v_call	cdr3_length	cdr3_aa	cdr3_nt
-	TRBJ2-7	TRBD2	TRBV7-2	16	CASSQRSGRSSYEQYF	TGTGCCAGCAGCCAGCGGAGCGGGAGAAGCTCCTACGAGCAGTACTTC
-	TRBJ2-5	-	TRBV29-1	13	CSAVKAGAETQYF	TGCAGCGCCGTAAAGGCGGGGGCTGAGACCCAGTACTTC
-	TRBJ1-4	TRBD1	TRBV5-1	15	CASSIQNRGLEKLFF	TGCGCCAGCAGCATACAAAACAGGGGGCTTGAAAAACTGTTTTTT
-	TRBJ2-2	-	TRBV15	19	CATSRDQGRKYENTGELFF	TGTGCCACCAGCAGAGATCAGGGGCGGAAATACGAGAACACCGGGGAGCTGTTTTTT
-	TRBJ2-5	-	TRBV18	13	CASSPGRAETQYF	TGTGCCAGCTCACCCGGTAGGGCAGAGACCCAGTACTTC
once	TRBJ2-7	-	TRBV4-1	13	CASSQIGSYEQYF	TGCGCCAGCAGCCAAATCGGAAGCTACGAGCAGTACTTC
-	TRBJ2-1	TRBD2	TRBV9	16	CASSPRASGIYNEQFF	TGTGCCAGCAGCCCTCGGGCTAGCGGGATCTACAATGAGCAGTTCTTC
-	TRBJ2-2	-	TRBV9	16	CASSVVSGNRPGELFF	TGTGCCAGCAGCGTAGTTTCAGGGAATAGACCCGGGGAGCTGTTTTTT
-	TRBJ2-1	TRBD2	TRBV27	15	CASSLIAGPAGEQFF	TGTGCCAGCAGTTTAATAGCGGGACCGGCAGGTGAGCAGTTCTTC
-	TRBJ2-7	TRBD2	TRBV9	19	CASSAFREDSRKLTYEQYF	TGTGCCAGCAGCGCTTTCCGGGAGGATTCTCGCAAGCTTACCTACGAGCAGTACTTC
-	TRBJ1-5	-	TRBV4-1	17	CASSQDSAGQGNQPQHF	TGCGCCAGCAGCCAAGATTCGGCAGGTCAGGGGAATCAGCCCCAGCATTTT
-	TRBJ1-2	-	TRBV6-6	14	CASSYIGGEGGYTF	TGTGCCAGCAGTTACATCGGGGGCGAGGGTGGCTACACCTTC
-	TRBJ2-2	TRBD2	TRBV10-3	15	CAIRSSGTNTGELFF	TGTGCCATCAGGTCTAGCGGGACGAACACCGGGGAGCTGTTTTTT
-	TRBJ1-3	-	TRBV5-6	15	CASSSRWGAGNTIYF	TGTGCCAGCAGCTCGCGGTGGGGGGCTGGAAACACCATATATTTT
once	TRBJ2-5	-	TRBV7-9	14	CASSPLGLKETQYF	TGTGCCAGCAGCCCACTCGGACTTAAAGAGACCCAGTACTTC
-	TRBJ1-2	-	TRBV5-1	15	CASSLDEVQGSGYTF	TGCGCCAGCAGCTTGGACGAGGTCCAGGGGAGTGGCTACACCTTC
-	TRBJ1-1	-	TRBV10-3	14	CATRGRDSDTEAFF	TGTGCTACCCGAGGGCGGGACTCCGACACTGAAGCTTTCTTT
-	TRBJ1-4	-	TRBV28	14	CASSLSSAPGKLFF	TGTGCCAGCAGTTTGAGCTCGGCTCCGGGGAAACTGTTTTTT
-	TRBJ2-2	-	TRBV7-3	11	CASSHTKELFF	TGTGCCAGCAGCCACACCAAGGAGCTGTTTTTT
once	TRBJ1-2	-	TRBV28	14	CASSSTGTLGGYTF	TGTGCCAGCAGTTCCACCGGGACCCTGGGGGGCTACACCTTC
few	TRBJ2-7	TRBD1	TRBV11-2	16	CASSFGDRGFSYEQYF	TGTGCCAGCAGCTTCGGGGACAGGGGGTTCTCCTACGAGCAGTACTTC
-	TRBJ1-1	-	TRBV2	16	CASTMVQQSMNTEAFF	TGTGCCAGCACAATGGTTCAGCAGTCTATGAACACTGAAGCTTTCTTT
once	TRBJ2-7	TRBD1	TRBV5-1	14	CASSLGQGAHEQYF	TGCGCCAGCAGCTTAGGGCAGGGGGCCCACGAGCAGTACTTC
-	TRBJ2-3	TRBD2	TRBV6-1	14	CATLTSAEWDTQYF	TGTGCCACCCTGACTAGCGCGGAGTGGGATACGCAGTATTTT
-	TRBJ2-7	-	TRBV11-2	12	CASSPTAYEQYF	TGTGCCAGCAGCCCTACCGCCTACGAGCAGTACTTC
once	TRBJ2-7	-	TRBV30	13	CAWRAAYVYEQYF	TGTGCCTGGAGGGCCGCGTATGTCTACGAGCAGTACTTC
-	TRBJ2-3	-	TRBV7-9	13	CASSRQSGDTQYF	TGTGCCAGCAGCAGACAGAGCGGAGATACGCAGTATTTT